This T cell receptor (beta chain) was obtained from a study of shared clonotypes between healthy human individuals. About the research overall: The study drew on two women and a few men aged 18 to 49 as donors.

General observations from the study: Non-shared clonotypes were found to have lower generation probabilities than the clonotypes that were shared by all four of the sorted-subset donors.

Only Caucasian adults living in Nashville, Tennessee made up the donor group. Using immunoSEQ multiplex PCR, the repertoire was profiled, and TCRdb retains in-frame clones only, with some absent. The profile shows about 2.4 million clones, approximately 93% of them singletons. V dropped 3 bases and J dropped 6; count of bases not matched to a gene: 1. CDR1 and CDR2 (germline): KGHSH, LQKENI. This CDR3 contains 14 residues. Note on this clone: What it binds is unknown. Other DNA variants within this sample encode the same CDR3.

The TCR originated in a man aged 18 to 30 in good health. Some clones in this sample may be carry-over from other donors' samples. The chain combines TRBV18 with TRBJ1-4; 10 nucleotides align to TRBD1. Sequences were obtained from naive CD4+ T cells from PBMCs. The sample's subset: CD45RA+ positively selected. CDR3 sequence reads: CASSPGTGDEKLFF. The CDR3 bases are TGTGCCAGCTCACCCGGGACAGGGGATGAAAAACTGTTTTTT.